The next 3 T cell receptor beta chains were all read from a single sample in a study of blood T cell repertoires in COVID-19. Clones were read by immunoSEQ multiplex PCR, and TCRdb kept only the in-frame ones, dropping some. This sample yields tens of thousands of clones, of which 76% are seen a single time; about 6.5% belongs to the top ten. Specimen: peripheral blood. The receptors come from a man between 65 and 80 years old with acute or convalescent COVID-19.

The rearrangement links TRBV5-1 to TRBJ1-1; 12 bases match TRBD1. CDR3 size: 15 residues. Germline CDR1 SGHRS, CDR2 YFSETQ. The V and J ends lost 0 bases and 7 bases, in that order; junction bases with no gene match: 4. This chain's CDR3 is CASSLAGTGGGEAFF. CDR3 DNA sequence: TGCGCCAGCAGCTTGGCCGGGACAGGGGGCGGTGAAGCTTTCTTT.

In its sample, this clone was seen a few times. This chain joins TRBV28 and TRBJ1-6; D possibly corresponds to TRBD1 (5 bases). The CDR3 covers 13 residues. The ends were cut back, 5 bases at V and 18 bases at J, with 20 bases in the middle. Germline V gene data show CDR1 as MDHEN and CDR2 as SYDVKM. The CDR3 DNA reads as TGTGCCAGCAGTCGACAGATGGACGTCTGTCCCCACTTT. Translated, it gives CASSRQMDVCPHF.

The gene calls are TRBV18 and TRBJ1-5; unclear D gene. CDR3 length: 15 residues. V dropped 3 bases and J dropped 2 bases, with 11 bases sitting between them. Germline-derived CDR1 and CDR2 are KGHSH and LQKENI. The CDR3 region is CASSPSLGRNQPQHF. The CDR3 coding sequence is TGTGCCAGCTCACCGAGTCTGGGCCGCAATCAGCCCCAGCATTTT.